A single sample is the source of the 13 T cell receptor beta chains below, sequenced in a study of T-cell memory formation after mild COVID-19. TCRdb processed the 5' RACE reads anew with MiXCR; each CDR3 protein has one entry. The table records about 430,000 distinct CDR3 sequences, around 24% of them present only once. The sequenced material came from PBMCs or a T cell subset sorted from them (not recorded which). These receptors were obtained from an adult woman who had mild COVID-19 (a few samples of this study predate the infection). Cell type and time point are not known.

At least ten counts were recorded for this clonotype. The chain employs TRBV7-9 and TRBJ2-2, with D unclear. V was cut by 1 base and J by 5 bases, with 5 bases left in between. Germline V gene data show CDR1 as SEHNR and CDR2 as FQNEAQ (reference sequence). This CDR3 is 13 amino acids long. The CDR3 DNA reads TGTGCCAGCAGCTTAGTCCGAACCGGGGAGCTGTTTTTT. This encodes CASSLVRTGELFF.

This clonotype has more than one count but fewer than ten. The chain has TRBV20-1 and TRBJ1-3, with 8 bases fitting TRBD1. The CDR3 runs 13 residues. J lost 2 bases, V lost 6 bases, and 3 bases had no gene match. CDR1 and CDR2 (germline): DFQATT, SNEGSKA (reference sequence). The CDR3 region has the DNA TGCAGTGCCCGCAGGGGGCCTGGAAACACCATATATTTT. Translated, it gives CSARRGPGNTIYF.

The chain combines TRBV12-3 or TRBV12-4 with TRBJ2-1, with 8 bases identical to TRBD1. The CDR3 totals 16 residues. V trimming: 7 bases; J trimming: 8 bases; junction bases outside the gene matches: 16. The CDR3 loop is CASTPSQGQGAYEQFF. In DNA form, the CDR3 reads TGTGCCAGCACCCCTAGTCAAGGTCAGGGGGCCTATGAGCAGTTCTTC.

The genes are TRBV9 and TRBJ2-5; D gene ambiguous. CDR3 length: 14 amino acids. Trimming cost V 0 bases and J 5 bases, with 11 bases left between them. Germline V gives CDR1 SGDLS, CDR2 YYNGEE. The CDR3 protein is CASSVGLSPETQYF. DNA of the CDR3: TGTGCCAGCAGCGTAGGGCTAAGTCCGGAGACCCAGTACTTC.

There are a few counts of this clonotype. The V gene is TRBV18, the J gene TRBJ2-1; 9 bases align to TRBD2. The V segment lost 0 bases and the J segment 6 bases; nucleotides outside the gene matches: 3. Germline CDR1 reads KGHSH; CDR2 reads LQKENI. CDR3 length: 15 amino acids. As DNA, the CDR3 is TGTGCCAGCTCACCACCTAGCGGGAGTCGCAATGAGCAGTTCTTC. Amino acid sequence: CASSPPSGSRNEQFF.

The V call is TRBV10-3, the J call TRBJ2-7; 14 nucleotides line up with TRBD2. The germline V gene encodes CDR1 ENHRY and CDR2 SYGVKD. V was clipped by 6 bases and J by 5 bases; unmatched bases: 12. This CDR3 region has 17 residues. The CDR3 is CAIRSRVPGLAGDEQYF. CDR3 coding DNA: TGTGCCATCAGAAGTAGAGTACCGGGACTAGCGGGAGACGAGCAGTACTTC.

The CDR3 DNA reads TGTGCCAGCAGCACATGGACTAGCGGCCTCACAGATACGCAGTATTTT. Amino acids: CASSTWTSGLTDTQYF. This chain connects TRBV7-6 to TRBJ2-3, with 10 bases matching TRBD2. From germline, CDR1 is SGHVS and CDR2 FNYEAQ. The CDR3 runs to 16 residues. The V and J ends lost 5 bases and 2 bases, in that order; junction bases with no gene match: 7.

This clonotype was found a few times. This chain connects TRBV2 to TRBJ2-5, with TRBD1 matching 7 bases. CDR1 is SNHLY and CDR2 is FYNNEI in the germline V gene. The CDR3 covers 15 residues. The J segment lost 2 bases and the V segment lost 5 bases, leaving 8 bases of the junction unmatched. The CDR3 spells CASSKDRTIQETQYF. DNA of the CDR3: TGTGCCAGCAGTAAGGACAGGACCATTCAAGAGACCCAGTACTTC.

This sequence joins TRBV7-8 and TRBJ1-6; TRBD1 aligns across 9 bases. The junction had 6 bases not matched to a gene; V was cut back by 1 base and J by 8 bases. Germline CDR1 SGHVS, CDR2 FQNEAQ. The CDR3 length is 16 residues. For the CDR3, the DNA is TGTGCCAGCAGCTTAGGCACAGGGGGCATTCATTCACCCCTCCACTTT. Its protein product is CASSLGTGGIHSPLHF.

The genes are TRBV12-3 or TRBV12-4 and TRBJ1-2; D may be TRBD1 (6 bases). V dropped 5 bases and J dropped 8 bases, with 30 bases sitting between them. This CDR3 contains 18 residues. The CDR3 loop reads CASSLGGTLLFPSRGYTF. CDR3 in DNA: TGTGCCAGCAGTCTCGGGGGGACACTCTTGTTTCCTTCTAGGGGCTACACCTTC.

The rearrangement uses TRBV7-2 and TRBJ1-1; 7 nucleotides align to TRBD1. Germline assignment: CDR1 SGHTA and CDR2 FQGNSA. The ends lost 1 base at V and 3 bases at J; junction bases unmatched: 11. There are 17 residues in the CDR3. Here the CDR3 reads CASSLDTLGQRYTEAFF. For the CDR3, the DNA is TGTGCCAGCAGCTTAGACACATTGGGACAGCGATACACTGAAGCTTTCTTT.

The chain links TRBV19 to TRBJ1-5; D ambiguous. V was shortened by 3 bases and J by 4 bases, with 16 bases between the two germline ends. Per germline, CDR1 LNHDA and CDR2 SQIVND (reference sequence). The CDR3 sequence is 16 residues long. This CDR3 is CASSMFGRSGNQPQHF. The CDR3, as DNA: TGTGCCAGTAGTATGTTTGGCCGCAGCGGGAATCAGCCCCAGCATTTT.

This clonotype was found a few times. J is TRBJ2-3 and V is TRBV7-9; no clear D gene. The CDR3 length is 14 residues. Germline V CDR1 and CDR2: SEHNR, FQNEAQ (reference sequence). Trimming pared 5 bases from V and 4 bases from J, leaving 13 bases between. The DNA of the CDR3 is TGTGCCAGCAGCATCGCAGGCCTTTCAGATACGCAGTATTTT. Translation: CASSIAGLSDTQYF.